Each of the 3 T cell receptor beta chains below was sequenced from the same sample in a study of shared clonotypes between healthy human individuals. Naive CD8 cells lacked CD45RO and underwent positive selection for CCR7, leaving out terminally differentiated effector memory CD45RA+ cells. The repertoire was sequenced with immunoSEQ multiplex PCR; TCRdb's copy has only in-frame clones and lacks some. Here the sample spans millions of clones, less than 95% being singletons. The source material was naive CD8+ T cells sorted from blood. These receptors were collected from a young man in good health.

The rearrangement joins TRBV5-1 to TRBJ2-3, with 7 positions matching TRBD2. V gave up 3 bases and J gave up 4 bases; unmatched junction bases: 8. Germline V gives CDR1 SGHRS, CDR2 YFSETQ. The CDR3 runs to 15 residues. CDR3 sequence: CASSYSGRDADTQYF. In DNA form, the CDR3 reads TGCGCCAGCAGCTACTCGGGGAGGGACGCAGATACGCAGTATTTT.

V usage is TRBV6-5 and J usage is TRBJ2-2; D gene uncertain. Germline assignment: CDR1 MNHEY and CDR2 SVGAGI. V was clipped by 6 bases and J by 4 bases, with 15 bases between them. CDR3 size: 15 residues. The CDR3 DNA reads as TGTGCCAGCAGAGCCTGGACGACGAGCACCGGGGAGCTGTTTTTT. This sequence encodes CASRAWTTSTGELFF.

V usage is TRBV5-5 and J usage is TRBJ1-1, with 8 positions matching TRBD1. This CDR3 has 14 amino acids. Per germline, CDR1 SGHKS and CDR2 YYEKEE (reference sequence). Trimming removed 4 bases from V and 5 bases from J; junction bases left unmatched: 7. CDR3 in DNA: TGTGCCAGCAGCGTGGACAGGGCCGGGACTGAAGCTTTCTTT. Translating it yields CASSVDRAGTEAFF. Variable domain in full (rest from reference TRBV5-5 and TRBJ1-1): DAGVTQSPTHLIKTRGQQVTLRCSPISGHKSVSWYQQVLGQGPQFIFQYYEKEERGRGNFPDRFSARQFPNYSSELNVNALLLGDSALYLCASSVDRAGTEAFFGQGTRLTVV.